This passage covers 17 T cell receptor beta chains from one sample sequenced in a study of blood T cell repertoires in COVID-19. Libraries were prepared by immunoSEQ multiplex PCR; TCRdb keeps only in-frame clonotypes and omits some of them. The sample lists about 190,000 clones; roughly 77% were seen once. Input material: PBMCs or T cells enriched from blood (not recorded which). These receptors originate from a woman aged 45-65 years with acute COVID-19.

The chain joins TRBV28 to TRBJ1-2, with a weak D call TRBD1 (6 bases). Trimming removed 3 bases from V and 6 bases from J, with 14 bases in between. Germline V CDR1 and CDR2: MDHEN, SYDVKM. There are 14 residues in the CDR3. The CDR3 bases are TGTGCCAGCAGTTTCTCAGGGGTTGTCGATGGCTACACCTTC. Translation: CASSFSGVVDGYTF.

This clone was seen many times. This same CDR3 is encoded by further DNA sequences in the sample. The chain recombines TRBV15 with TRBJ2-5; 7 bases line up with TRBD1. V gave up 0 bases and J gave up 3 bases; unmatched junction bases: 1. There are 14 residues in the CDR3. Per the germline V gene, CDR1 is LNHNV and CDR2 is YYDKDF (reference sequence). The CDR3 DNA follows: TGTGCCACCAGCAGAGATGGGACAGAAGAGACCCAGTACTTC. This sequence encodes CATSRDGTEETQYF.

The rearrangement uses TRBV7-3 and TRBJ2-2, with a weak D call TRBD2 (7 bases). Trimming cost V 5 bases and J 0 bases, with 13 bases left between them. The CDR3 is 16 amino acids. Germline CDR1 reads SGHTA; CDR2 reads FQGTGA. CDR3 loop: CASSLRGGPNTGELFF. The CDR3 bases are TGTGCCAGCAGCCTCCGCGGGGGCCCGAACACCGGGGAGCTGTTTTTT.

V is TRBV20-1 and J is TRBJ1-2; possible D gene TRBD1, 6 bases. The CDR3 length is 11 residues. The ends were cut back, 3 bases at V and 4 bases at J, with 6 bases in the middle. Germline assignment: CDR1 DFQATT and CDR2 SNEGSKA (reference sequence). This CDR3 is CSARGAYGYTF. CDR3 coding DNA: TGCAGTGCTAGGGGGGCCTATGGCTACACCTTC.

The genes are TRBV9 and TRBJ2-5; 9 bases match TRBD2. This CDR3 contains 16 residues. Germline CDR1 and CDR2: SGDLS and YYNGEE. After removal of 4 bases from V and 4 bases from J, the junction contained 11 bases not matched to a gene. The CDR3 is CASSSGGLASRETQYF. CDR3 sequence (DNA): TGTGCCAGCAGCTCAGGGGGACTAGCTAGCCGAGAGACCCAGTACTTC. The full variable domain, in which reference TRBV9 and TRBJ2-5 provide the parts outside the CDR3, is DSGVTQTPKHLITATGQRVTLRCSPRSGDLSVYWYQQSLDQGLQFLIQYYNGEERAKGNILERFSAQQFPDLHSELNLSSLELGDSALYFCASSSGGLASRETQYFGPGTRLLVL.

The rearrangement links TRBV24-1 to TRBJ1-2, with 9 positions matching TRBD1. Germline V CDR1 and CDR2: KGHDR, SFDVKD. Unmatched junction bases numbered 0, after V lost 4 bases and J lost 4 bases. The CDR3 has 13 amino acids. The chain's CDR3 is CATSEDRGYGYTF. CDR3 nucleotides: TGTGCCACCAGTGAGGACAGGGGCTATGGCTACACCTTC.

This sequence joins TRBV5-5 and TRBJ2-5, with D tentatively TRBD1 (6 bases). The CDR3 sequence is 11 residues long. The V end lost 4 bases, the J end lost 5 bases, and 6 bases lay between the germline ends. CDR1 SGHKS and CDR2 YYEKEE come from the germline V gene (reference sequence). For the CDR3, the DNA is TGTGCCAGCAGCAGGGGGGAGACCCAGTACTTC. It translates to CASSRGETQYF.

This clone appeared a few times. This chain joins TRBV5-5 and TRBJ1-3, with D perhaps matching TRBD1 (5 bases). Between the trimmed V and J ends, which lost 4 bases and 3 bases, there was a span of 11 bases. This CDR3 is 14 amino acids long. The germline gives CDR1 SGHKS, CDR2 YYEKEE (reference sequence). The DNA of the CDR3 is TGTGCCAGCAGCCAGGGCCTTGATGGAAACACCATATATTTT. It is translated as CASSQGLDGNTIYF.

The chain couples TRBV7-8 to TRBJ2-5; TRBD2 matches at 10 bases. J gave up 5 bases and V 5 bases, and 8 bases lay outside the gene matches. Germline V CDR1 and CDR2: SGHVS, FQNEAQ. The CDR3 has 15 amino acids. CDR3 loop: CASSTERGGGETQYF. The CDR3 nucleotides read TGTGCCAGCAGCACCGAGCGGGGGGGCGGGGAGACCCAGTACTTC.

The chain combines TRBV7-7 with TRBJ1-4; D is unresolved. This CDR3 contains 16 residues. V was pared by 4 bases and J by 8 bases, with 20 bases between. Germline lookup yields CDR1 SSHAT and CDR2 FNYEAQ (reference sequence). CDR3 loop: CASSSGGRQGSEKLFF. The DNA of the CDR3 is TGTGCCAGCAGCTCCGGCGGGCGGCAAGGAAGCGAAAAACTGTTTTTT. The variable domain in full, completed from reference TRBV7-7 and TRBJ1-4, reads GAGVSQSPRYKVTKRGQDVTLRCDPISSHATLYWYQQALGQGPEFLTYFNYEAQPDKSGLPSDRFSAERPEGSISTLTIQRTEQRDSAMYRCASSSGGRQGSEKLFFGSGTQLSVL.

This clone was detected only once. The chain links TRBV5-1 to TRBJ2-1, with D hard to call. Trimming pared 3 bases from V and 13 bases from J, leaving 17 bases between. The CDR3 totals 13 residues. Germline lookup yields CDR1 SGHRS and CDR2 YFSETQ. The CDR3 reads CASSWNIDGSQFF. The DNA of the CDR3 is TGCGCCAGCAGCTGGAATATCGACGGTAGCCAGTTCTTC.

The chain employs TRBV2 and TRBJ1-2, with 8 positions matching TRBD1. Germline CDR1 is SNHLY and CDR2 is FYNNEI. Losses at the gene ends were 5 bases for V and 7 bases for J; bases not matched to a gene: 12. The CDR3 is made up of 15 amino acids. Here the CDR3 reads CASSPRLRTGTGYTF. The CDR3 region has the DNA TGTGCCAGCAGTCCAAGACTAAGGACAGGGACTGGCTACACCTTC.

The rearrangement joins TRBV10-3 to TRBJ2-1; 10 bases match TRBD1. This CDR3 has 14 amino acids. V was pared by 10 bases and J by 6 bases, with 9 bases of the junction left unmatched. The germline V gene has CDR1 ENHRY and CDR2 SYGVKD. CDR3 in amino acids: CATSRDRGSNEQFF. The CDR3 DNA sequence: TGTGCCACCAGCCGGGACAGGGGTAGCAATGAGCAGTTCTTC.

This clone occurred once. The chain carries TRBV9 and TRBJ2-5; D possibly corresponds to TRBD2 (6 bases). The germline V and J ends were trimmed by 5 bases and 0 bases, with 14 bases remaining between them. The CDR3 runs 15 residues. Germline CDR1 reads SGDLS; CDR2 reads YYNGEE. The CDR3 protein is CASSDASGYQETQYF. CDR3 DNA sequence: TGTGCCAGCAGTGACGCAAGCGGGTACCAAGAGACCCAGTACTTC.

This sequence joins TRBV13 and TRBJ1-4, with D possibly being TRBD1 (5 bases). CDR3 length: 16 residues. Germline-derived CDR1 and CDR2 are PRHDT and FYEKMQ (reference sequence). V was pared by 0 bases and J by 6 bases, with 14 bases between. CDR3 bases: TGTGCCAGCAGCTTAGGCTTAGAGGGAGGGGATGAAAAACTGTTTTTT. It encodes CASSLGLEGGDEKLFF. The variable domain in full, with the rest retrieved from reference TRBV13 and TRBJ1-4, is AAGVIQSPRHLIKEKRETATLKCYPIPRHDTVYWYQQGPGQDPQFLISFYEKMQSDKGSIPDRFSAQQFSDYHSELNMSSLELGDSALYFCASSLGLEGGDEKLFFGSGTQLSVL.

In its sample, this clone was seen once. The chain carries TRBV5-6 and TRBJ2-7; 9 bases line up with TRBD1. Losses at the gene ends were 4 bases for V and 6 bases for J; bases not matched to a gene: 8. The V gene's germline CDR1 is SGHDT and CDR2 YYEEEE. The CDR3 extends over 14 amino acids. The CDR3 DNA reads TGTGCCAGCAGCGCGACCGGGACAGGGTTCGAGCAGTACGTC. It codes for CASSATGTGFEQYV.

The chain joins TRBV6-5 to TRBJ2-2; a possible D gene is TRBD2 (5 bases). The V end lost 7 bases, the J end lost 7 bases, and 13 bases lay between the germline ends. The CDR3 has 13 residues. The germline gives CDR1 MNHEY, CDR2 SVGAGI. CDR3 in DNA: TGTGCCAGCATTCGGGGTAGAGGCGGGGAGCTGTTTTTT. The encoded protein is CASIRGRGGELFF.